The clone carrying this TCR beta chain was recorded at least ten times. Antigen unknown. A library of TCRbeta sequences, prepared with unique molecular identifiers, was generated. TCRdb reprocessed the PCR reads with MiXCR, giving one entry per CDR3 protein. The sample carries under 300,000 distinct CDR3 sequences, around a tenth recorded once. This entry comes from a study of T-cell reconstitution after alpha-beta-depleted transplantation in children. Study observations and caveats: Newly generated T cells supplied most T-cell counts and diversity one year post-transplant. Expanded graft clones, several hundred of them, were reportedly the source of alpha-beta T cells about two months after transplant. In some patients, recipient T cells and intrathymic progenitors surviving conditioning explained high day-60 diversity.

This CDR3 comprises 16 residues. V shed 2 bases and J 6 bases; nucleotides not matched to a gene: 9. Looked up from germline, CDR1 is ENHRY and CDR2 is SYGVKD. This clonotype originated in a male patient between 2 and 10 years old who had a stem cell transplant for chronic granulomatous disease, so the T cells may come from the graft donor. The sequencing used peripheral blood, collected 180 days after TCRalphabeta/CD19-depleted stem cell transplant. The V call is TRBV10-3, the J call TRBJ1-2, with 10 bases aligning to TRBD1. The CDR3 here is CAISERETGGGDGYTF. The CDR3 region has the DNA TGTGCCATCAGTGAGAGGGAGACAGGGGGCGGCGATGGCTACACCTTC.